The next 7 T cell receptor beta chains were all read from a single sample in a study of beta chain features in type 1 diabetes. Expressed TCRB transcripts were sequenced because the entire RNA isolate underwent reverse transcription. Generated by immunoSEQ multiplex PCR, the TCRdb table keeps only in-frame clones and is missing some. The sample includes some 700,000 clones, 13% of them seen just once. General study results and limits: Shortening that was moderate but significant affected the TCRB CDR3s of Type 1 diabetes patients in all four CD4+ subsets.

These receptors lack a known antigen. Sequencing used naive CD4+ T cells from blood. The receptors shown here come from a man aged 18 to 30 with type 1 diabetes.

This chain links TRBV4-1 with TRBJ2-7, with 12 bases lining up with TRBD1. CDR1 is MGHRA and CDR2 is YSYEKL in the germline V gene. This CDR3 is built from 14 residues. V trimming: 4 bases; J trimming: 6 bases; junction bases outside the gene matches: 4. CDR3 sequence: CASSRGTGGSEQYF. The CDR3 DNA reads TGCGCCAGCAGCCGCGGGACAGGGGGCTCCGAGCAGTACTTC.

CDR3 residues: CASSPGPGEGAEAFF. CDR3 DNA sequence: TGTGCCAGCTCACCGGGCCCGGGGGAAGGAGCTGAAGCTTTCTTT. This chain uses TRBV18 with TRBJ1-1; a weak D match, TRBD1 (5 bases). Germline-derived CDR1 and CDR2 are KGHSH and LQKENI. CDR3 length: 15 residues. The V and J ends lost 3 bases and 6 bases respectively, with 17 bases between them.

DNA for the CDR3: TGTGCCAGCAGCTTAGCCGCCAGCGGGGGTGGCACAGATACGCAGTATTTT. Translating gives CASSLAASGGGTDTQYF. The chain uses TRBV7-2 and TRBJ2-3; 8 nucleotides line up with TRBD2. Germline CDR1 is SGHTA and CDR2 is FQGNSA. The V gene end was trimmed by 0 bases and the J gene end by 1 base; junction bases not matched to a gene: 6. CDR3 length equals 17 residues.

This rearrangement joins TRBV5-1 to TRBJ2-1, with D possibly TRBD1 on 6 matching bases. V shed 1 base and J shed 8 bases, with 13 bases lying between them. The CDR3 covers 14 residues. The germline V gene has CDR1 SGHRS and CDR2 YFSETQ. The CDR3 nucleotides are TGCGCCAGCAGCTTGTCCCCAGGGGTGGATGAGCAGTTCTTC. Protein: CASSLSPGVDEQFF.

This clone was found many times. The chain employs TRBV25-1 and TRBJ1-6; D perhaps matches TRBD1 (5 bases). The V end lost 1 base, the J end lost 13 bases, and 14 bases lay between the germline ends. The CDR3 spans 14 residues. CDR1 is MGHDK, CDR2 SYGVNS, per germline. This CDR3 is CASSEFGGTRPLHF. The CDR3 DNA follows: TGTGCCAGCAGTGAATTCGGGGGAACGCGGCCCCTCCACTTT.

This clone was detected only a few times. For the CDR3, the DNA is TGTGCCAGCAGCCCGGGACACTTTCCCGTCTATGGCTACACCTTC. Its translation is CASSPGHFPVYGYTF. The V gene is TRBV7-9, the J gene TRBJ1-2; D is possibly TRBD1 (6 bases). The CDR3 sequence is 15 residues long. Germline CDR1 reads SEHNR; CDR2 reads FQNEAQ (reference sequence). The germline V and J ends were trimmed by 5 bases and 4 bases, with 17 bases remaining between them.

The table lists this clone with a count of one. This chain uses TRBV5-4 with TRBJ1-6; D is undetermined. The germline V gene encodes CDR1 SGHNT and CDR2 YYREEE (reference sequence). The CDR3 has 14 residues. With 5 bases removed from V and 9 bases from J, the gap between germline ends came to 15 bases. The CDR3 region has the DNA TGTGCCAGCAGTCCCGACCAATATCCTTCACCCCTCCACTTT. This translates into CASSPDQYPSPLHF.